This T cell receptor beta chain derives from a study of graft-versus-host responses after intestinal transplantation. Overall study results and limits: GvH clones were found in recipient marrow; some appeared first in ileum or blood.

Only in-frame clones appear in the TCRdb table, and some are missing; sequencing was by immunoSEQ multiplex PCR. Of 84,000 or so clones in the sample, 80% to 95% were seen once. V lost 6 bases to trimming and J lost 0 bases; unmatched junction nucleotides: 10. The CDR3 contains 17 residues. Looked up from germline, CDR1 is MNHEY and CDR2 is SMNVEV (reference sequence). This clone was seen more than once but under ten times. The antigen is undetermined. The chain links TRBV27 to TRBJ2-2, with 7 nucleotides matching TRBD2. This TCR was sampled from a human donor who received an intestinal transplant. The starting material was unstimulated CD4+ T cells sorted from spleen or lymph node cells, obtained before intestinal transplant. The chain's CDR3 is CASRRDGGRTNTGELFF. CDR3 coding DNA: TGTGCCAGCAGACGTGACGGCGGGAGAACGAACACCGGGGAGCTGTTTTTT.